A single sample gave rise to the 15 T cell receptor beta chains below, sequenced in a study of T-cell memory formation after mild COVID-19. Each CDR3 protein is one row after TCRdb ran MiXCR on the 5' RACE reads. The data show a few hundred thousand distinct CDR3 sequences, with approximately 10% seen just once and approximately 2.8% held by the top ten. Material: PBMCs or a T cell subset sorted from them (not recorded which). These receptors were obtained from a man between 18 and 35 years old who had mild COVID-19 (a few samples of this study predate the infection). Cell type and time point are not known.

This clonotype appeared many times. The J gene is TRBJ2-1, the V gene TRBV27, with TRBD2 as a possible D gene (6 bases). CDR1 and CDR2 from the germline V gene are MNHEY and SMNVEV (reference sequence). CDR3 length: 15 residues. Trimming took off 1 base at V and 4 bases at J, with 11 bases between the two ends. The CDR3 nucleotides are TGTGCCAGCAGTTTATTAGCGGCCTTTTACAATGAGCAGTTCTTC. Protein product: CASSLLAAFYNEQFF.

The CDR3 loop reads CASGLAGQRNIKQYF. The CDR3 region has the DNA TGCGCCAGCGGTCTAGCGGGGCAGCGGAACATCAAGCAGTATTTT. The chain joins TRBV4-1 to TRBJ2-3, with 9 bases fitting TRBD2. The germline CDR1 and CDR2 sequences are MGHRA and YSYEKL. Unmatched junction bases numbered 17, after V lost 8 bases and J lost 11 bases. There are 15 residues in the CDR3.

This rearrangement joins TRBV4-1 to TRBJ2-5; tentative D call: TRBD1 (5 bases). This CDR3 comprises 14 residues. V shed 4 bases and J shed 1 base, with 10 bases lying between them. The germline gives CDR1 MGHRA, CDR2 YSYEKL. The CDR3 sequence is CASSLTRVQETQYF. In nucleotides, the CDR3 is TGCGCCAGCAGCCTGACCAGGGTCCAAGAGACCCAGTACTTC.

The chain employs TRBV5-1 and TRBJ1-1; TRBD1 aligns across 8 bases. V gave up 0 bases and J gave up 8 bases; unmatched junction bases: 9. The germline gives CDR1 SGHRS, CDR2 YFSETQ. The CDR3 has 15 amino acids. Here the CDR3 DNA reads TGCGCCAGCAGCTTGGCCGGACAGGGCACGAACGAAGCTTTCTTT. Protein: CASSLAGQGTNEAFF.

This clonotype was observed at least ten times. The gene calls are TRBV12-3 or TRBV12-4 and TRBJ2-3; D is uncertain. The V and J ends lost 4 bases and 0 bases respectively, with 5 bases between them. CDR3 size: 13 residues. CDR3 region: CASSSDSTDTQYF. The CDR3 coding sequence is TGTGCCAGCAGTTCGGACAGCACAGATACGCAGTATTTT.

This chain uses TRBV7-9 with TRBJ2-1; 9 bases match TRBD2. The CDR3 is 15 residues long. V lost 4 bases to trimming and J lost 1 base; unmatched junction nucleotides: 2. CDR1 SEHNR and CDR2 FQNEAQ come from the germline V gene (reference sequence). The DNA for the CDR3 is TGTGCCAGCAGCTCAGCGGGGGGATCCTACAATGAGCAGTTCTTC. Translation gives CASSSAGGSYNEQFF.

This clonotype has more than one count but fewer than ten. The chain couples TRBV5-1 to TRBJ2-5; D may be TRBD2 (7 bases). This CDR3 contains 16 residues. Germline lookup yields CDR1 SGHRS and CDR2 YFSETQ. The V and J ends lost 0 bases and 4 bases respectively, with 16 bases between them. This CDR3 reads CASSLVAGAPGETQYF. In DNA, the CDR3 is TGCGCCAGCAGCTTGGTGGCGGGGGCCCCGGGAGAGACCCAGTACTTC.

This clonotype was counted between two and nine times. The CDR3 nucleotides are TGCGCCAGCAGCCTCGGCGGGGGAGGGTTGTTGGGAGATGAGCAGTTCTTC. Amino acids: CASSLGGGGLLGDEQFF. The chain combines TRBV4-3 with TRBJ2-1, with 7 positions matching TRBD2. CDR3 length equals 17 residues. Trimming removed 4 bases from V and 8 bases from J; junction bases left unmatched: 17. Germline values: CDR1 LGHNA, CDR2 YSLEER.

There are a few counts of this clonotype. The gene calls are TRBV5-1 and TRBJ2-5; no definite D call. V lost 4 bases and J lost 4, with 11 bases in between. Germline CDR1 and CDR2: SGHRS and YFSETQ. The CDR3 is 13 residues long. This CDR3 reads CASSPEPGETQYF. The CDR3 bases are TGCGCCAGCAGCCCGGAACCGGGAGAGACCCAGTACTTC.

There are many counts of this clonotype. The J gene is TRBJ2-4, the V gene TRBV30, with 8 bases lining up with TRBD1. V gave up 1 base and J gave up 8 bases; unmatched junction bases: 4. The CDR3 covers 13 residues. Germline values: CDR1 GTSNPN, CDR2 SVGIG (reference sequence). The CDR3 loop reads CAWSAGGRDIQYF. In DNA form, the CDR3 reads TGTGCCTGGAGTGCAGGGGGCAGGGACATTCAGTACTTC.

This clonotype turned up a few times. The V call is TRBV6-6, the J call TRBJ1-5; D is uncertain. The ends were cut back, 5 bases at V and 2 bases at J, with 16 bases in the middle. This CDR3 is 16 amino acids long. Germline assignment: CDR1 MNHNY and CDR2 SVGAGI (reference sequence). This CDR3 reads CASSPRVGMGNQPQHF. The DNA for the CDR3 is TGTGCCAGCAGTCCTCGTGTAGGGATGGGCAATCAGCCCCAGCATTTT.

This chain joins TRBV30 and TRBJ2-5; TRBD2 agrees at 8 bases. Germline V CDR1 and CDR2: GTSNPN, SVGIG (reference sequence). Trimming took 0 bases from V and 9 from J; bases not matched to a gene: 9. The CDR3 is 14 amino acids. CDR3 region: CAWSVVAGGTAQYF. As DNA, the CDR3 is TGTGCCTGGAGTGTAGTGGCGGGGGGAACGGCCCAGTACTTC.

The table lists this clonotype with many counts. The chain combines TRBV7-8 with TRBJ2-5; 8 nucleotides agree with TRBD2. After removal of 5 bases from V and 3 bases from J, the junction contained 11 bases not matched to a gene. Germline CDR1 is SGHVS and CDR2 is FQNEAQ. This CDR3 region has 16 residues. The CDR3 is CASSPKRSSGKETQYF. The CDR3 DNA reads TGTGCCAGCAGCCCTAAGCGGAGTAGCGGGAAAGAGACCCAGTACTTC.

There are many counts of this clonotype. The chain carries TRBV4-1 and TRBJ2-7; a weak D match, TRBD1 (5 bases). CDR1 is MGHRA and CDR2 is YSYEKL in the germline V gene. There are 15 residues in the CDR3. V shed 1 base and J shed 2 bases, with 12 bases lying between them. The CDR3 DNA is TGCGCCAGCAGCCAAGGGCAGGGTGGGGCCTACGAGCAGTACGTC. It specifies CASSQGQGGAYEQYV.

CDR3 sequence reads: CASSLGQVNYGYTF. The CDR3 DNA reads TGCGCCAGCAGCTTGGGACAGGTTAACTATGGCTACACCTTC. The chain couples TRBV5-1 to TRBJ1-2; D is possibly TRBD1 (6 bases). The V and J ends lost 0 bases and 1 base respectively, with 7 bases between them. Germline V CDR1 and CDR2: SGHRS, YFSETQ. The CDR3 runs to 14 residues.